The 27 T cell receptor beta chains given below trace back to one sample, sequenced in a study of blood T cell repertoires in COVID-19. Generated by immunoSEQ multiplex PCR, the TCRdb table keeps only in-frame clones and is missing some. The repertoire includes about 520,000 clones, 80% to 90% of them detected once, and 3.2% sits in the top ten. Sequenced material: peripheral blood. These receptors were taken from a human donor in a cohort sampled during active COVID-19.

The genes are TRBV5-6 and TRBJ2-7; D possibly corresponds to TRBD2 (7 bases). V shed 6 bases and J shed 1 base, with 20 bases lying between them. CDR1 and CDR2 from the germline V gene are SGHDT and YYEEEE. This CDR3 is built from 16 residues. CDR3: CASNPTGGLSSYEQYF. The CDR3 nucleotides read TGTGCCAGCAACCCGACGGGGGGCCTATCTTCCTACGAGCAGTACTTC. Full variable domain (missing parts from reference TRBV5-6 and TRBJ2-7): DAGVTQSPTHLIKTRGQQVTLRCSPKSGHDTVSWYQQALGQGPQFIFQYYEEEERQRGNFPDRFSGHQFPNYSSELNVNALLLGDSALYLCASNPTGGLSSYEQYFGPGTRLTVT.

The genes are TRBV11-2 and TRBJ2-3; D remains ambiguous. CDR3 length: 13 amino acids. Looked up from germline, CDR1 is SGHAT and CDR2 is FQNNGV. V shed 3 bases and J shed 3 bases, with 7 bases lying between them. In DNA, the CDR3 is TGTGCCAGCAGCTTCCGGCGGACAGATACGCAGTATTTT. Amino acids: CASSFRRTDTQYF.

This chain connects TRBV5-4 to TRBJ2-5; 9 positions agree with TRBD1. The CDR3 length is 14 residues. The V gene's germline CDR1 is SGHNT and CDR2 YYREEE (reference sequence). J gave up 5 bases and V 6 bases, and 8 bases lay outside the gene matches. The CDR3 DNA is TGTGCCAGCACCCTGGGACAGGGTATGGAGACCCAGTACTTC. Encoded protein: CASTLGQGMETQYF.

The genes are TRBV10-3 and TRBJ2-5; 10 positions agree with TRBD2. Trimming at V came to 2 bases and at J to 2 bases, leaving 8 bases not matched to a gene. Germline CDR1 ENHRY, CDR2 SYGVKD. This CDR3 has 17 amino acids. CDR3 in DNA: TGTGCCATCAGTGAGCCCCCGGGACTAGCGATACAAGAGACCCAGTACTTC. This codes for CAISEPPGLAIQETQYF.

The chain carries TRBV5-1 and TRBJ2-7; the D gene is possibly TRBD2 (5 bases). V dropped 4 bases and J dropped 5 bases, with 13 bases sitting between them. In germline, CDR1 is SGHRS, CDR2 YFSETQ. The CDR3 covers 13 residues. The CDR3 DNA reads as TGCGCCAGCAGCACAACTAGAGAGAACGAGCAGTACTTC. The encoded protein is CASSTTRENEQYF.

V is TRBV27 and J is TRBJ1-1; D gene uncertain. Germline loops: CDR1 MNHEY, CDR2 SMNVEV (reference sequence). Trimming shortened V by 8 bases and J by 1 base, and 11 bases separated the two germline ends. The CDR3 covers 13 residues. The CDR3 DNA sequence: TGTGCCAGCGGATACACGGGGAACACTGAAGCTTTCTTT. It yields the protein CASGYTGNTEAFF.

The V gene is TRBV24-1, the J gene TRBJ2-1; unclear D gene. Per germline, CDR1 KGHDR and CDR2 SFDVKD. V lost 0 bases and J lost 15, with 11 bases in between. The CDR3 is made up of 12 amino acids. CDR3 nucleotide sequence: TGTGCCACCAGTGATTTGGGCATCTCAACGTTCTTC. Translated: CATSDLGISTFF.

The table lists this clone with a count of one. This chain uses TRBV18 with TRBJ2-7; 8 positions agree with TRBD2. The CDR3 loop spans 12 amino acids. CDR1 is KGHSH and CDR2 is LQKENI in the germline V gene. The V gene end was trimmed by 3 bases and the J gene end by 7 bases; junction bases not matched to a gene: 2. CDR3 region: CASSPSGDEQYF. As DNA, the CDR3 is TGTGCCAGCTCACCTAGCGGGGATGAGCAGTACTTC.

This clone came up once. The CDR3 here is CASTLEGVEAFF. The CDR3 nucleotides are TGTGCCAGCACCCTAGAAGGAGTAGAAGCTTTCTTT. The rearrangement joins TRBV6-5 to TRBJ1-1; D not certain. The germline CDR1 and CDR2 sequences are MNHEY and SVGAGI. V gave up 7 bases and J gave up 8 bases, with 14 bases separating them. The CDR3 covers 12 residues.

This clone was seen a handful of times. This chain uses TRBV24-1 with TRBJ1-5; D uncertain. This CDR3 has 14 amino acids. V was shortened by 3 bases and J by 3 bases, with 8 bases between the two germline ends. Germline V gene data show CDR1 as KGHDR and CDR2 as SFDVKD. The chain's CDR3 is CATSDRSVNQPQHF. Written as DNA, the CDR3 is TGTGCCACCAGTGATCGGTCCGTCAATCAGCCCCAGCATTTT.

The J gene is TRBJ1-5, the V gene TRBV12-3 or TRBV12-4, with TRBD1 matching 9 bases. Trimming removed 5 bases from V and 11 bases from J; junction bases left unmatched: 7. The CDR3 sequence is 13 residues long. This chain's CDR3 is CASSGQGPGAQHF. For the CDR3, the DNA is TGTGCCAGCAGTGGACAGGGGCCCGGAGCCCAGCATTTT.

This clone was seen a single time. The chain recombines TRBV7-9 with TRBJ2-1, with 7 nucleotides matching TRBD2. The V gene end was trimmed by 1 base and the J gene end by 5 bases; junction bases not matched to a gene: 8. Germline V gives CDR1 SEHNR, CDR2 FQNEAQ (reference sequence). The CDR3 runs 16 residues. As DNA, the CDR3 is TGTGCCAGCAGCTTAGTGCGTGGGGGGGTGGACAATGAGCAGTTCTTC. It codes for CASSLVRGGVDNEQFF.

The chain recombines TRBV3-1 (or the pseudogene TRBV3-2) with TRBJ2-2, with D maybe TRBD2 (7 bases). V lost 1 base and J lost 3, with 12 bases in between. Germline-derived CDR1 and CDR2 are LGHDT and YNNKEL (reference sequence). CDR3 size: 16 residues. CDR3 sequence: CASSQVWEGDTGELFF. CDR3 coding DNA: TGTGCCAGCAGCCAAGTCTGGGAGGGGGACACCGGGGAGCTGTTTTTT.

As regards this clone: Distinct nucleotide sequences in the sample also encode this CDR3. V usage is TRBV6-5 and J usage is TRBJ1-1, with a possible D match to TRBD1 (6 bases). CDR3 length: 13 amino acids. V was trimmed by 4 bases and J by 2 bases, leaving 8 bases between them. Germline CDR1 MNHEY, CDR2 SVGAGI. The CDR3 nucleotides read TGTGCCAGCAGTTCACAGGGAAACACTGAAGCTTTCTTT. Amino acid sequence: CASSSQGNTEAFF.

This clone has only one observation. The CDR3 coding sequence is TGTGCCAGCAGCTCCCCGGGTCCTGGACTCACTGAAGCTTTCTTT. Translation gives CASSSPGPGLTEAFF. The chain uses TRBV11-1 and TRBJ1-1; D is unresolved. Germline CDR1 SGHAT, CDR2 FQDESV (reference sequence). V lost 4 bases and J 4 bases, leaving 16 bases between the germline ends. The CDR3 has 15 residues.

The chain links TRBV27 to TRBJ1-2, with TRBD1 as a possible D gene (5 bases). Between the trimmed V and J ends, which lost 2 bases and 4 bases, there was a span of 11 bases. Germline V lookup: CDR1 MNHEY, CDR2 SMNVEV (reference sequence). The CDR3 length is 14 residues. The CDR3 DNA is TGTGCCAGCAGTTTAAGCATTGACAGCTATGGCTACACCTTC. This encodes CASSLSIDSYGYTF.

The CDR3 region is CASQRAGGSSNGKNIQYF. The CDR3 region has the DNA TGTGCCAGTCAAAGGGCGGGAGGCAGCTCTAATGGCAAAAACATTCAGTACTTC. The chain uses TRBV19 and TRBJ2-4; TRBD2 aligns across 8 bases. The CDR3 is made up of 18 amino acids. Germline V gene data show CDR1 as LNHDA and CDR2 as SQIVND (reference sequence). V shed 8 bases and J 3 bases; nucleotides not matched to a gene: 18.

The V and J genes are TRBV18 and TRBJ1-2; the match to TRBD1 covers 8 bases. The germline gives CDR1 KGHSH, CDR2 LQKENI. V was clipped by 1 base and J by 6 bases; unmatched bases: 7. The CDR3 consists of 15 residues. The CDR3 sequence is CASSPRQGRDDGYTF. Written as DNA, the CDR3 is TGTGCCAGCTCACCACGACAGGGGAGAGACGATGGCTACACCTTC.

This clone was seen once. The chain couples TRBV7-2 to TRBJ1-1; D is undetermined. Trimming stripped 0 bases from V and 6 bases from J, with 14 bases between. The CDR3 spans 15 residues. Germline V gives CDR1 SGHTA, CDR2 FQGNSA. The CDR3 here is CASSLAGAELAEAFF. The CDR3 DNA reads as TGTGCCAGCAGCTTAGCCGGCGCGGAGTTGGCTGAAGCTTTCTTT. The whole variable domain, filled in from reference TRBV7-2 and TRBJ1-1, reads GAGVSQSPSNKVTEKGKDVELRCDPISGHTALYWYRQSLGQGLEFLIYFQGNSAPDKSGLPSDRFSAERTGGSVSTLTIQRTQQEDSAVYLCASSLAGAELAEAFFGQGTRLTVV.

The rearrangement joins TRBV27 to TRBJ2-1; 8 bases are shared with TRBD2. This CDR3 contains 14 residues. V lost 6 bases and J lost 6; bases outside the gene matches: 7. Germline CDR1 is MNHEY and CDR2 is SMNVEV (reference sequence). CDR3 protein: CASRVAGFGNEQFF. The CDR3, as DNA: TGTGCCAGCAGGGTAGCGGGGTTTGGCAATGAGCAGTTCTTC.

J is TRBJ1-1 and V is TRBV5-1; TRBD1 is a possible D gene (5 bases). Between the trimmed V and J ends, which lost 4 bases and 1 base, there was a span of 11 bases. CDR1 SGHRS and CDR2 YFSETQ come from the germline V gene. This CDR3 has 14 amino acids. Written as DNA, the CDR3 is TGCGCCAGCAGCATGGACGGACAGAACACTGAAGCTTTCTTT. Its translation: CASSMDGQNTEAFF.

CDR3 loop: CASTEQGLGTQYF. The CDR3 nucleotides read TGTGCCAGCACAGAACAGGGGTTGGGGACCCAGTACTTC. This chain joins TRBV28 and TRBJ2-5; 7 bases align to TRBD1. The CDR3 loop spans 13 amino acids. Germline CDR1 reads MDHEN; CDR2 reads SYDVKM. With V trimmed by 7 bases and J by 7 bases, 9 bases remained unmatched.

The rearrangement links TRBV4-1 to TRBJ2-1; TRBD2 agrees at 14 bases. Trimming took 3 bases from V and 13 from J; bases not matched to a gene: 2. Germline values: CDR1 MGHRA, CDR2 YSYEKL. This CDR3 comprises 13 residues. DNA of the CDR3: TGCGCCAGCAGCCAGGGGACTAGCGGGAGCCAGTTCTTC. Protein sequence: CASSQGTSGSQFF.

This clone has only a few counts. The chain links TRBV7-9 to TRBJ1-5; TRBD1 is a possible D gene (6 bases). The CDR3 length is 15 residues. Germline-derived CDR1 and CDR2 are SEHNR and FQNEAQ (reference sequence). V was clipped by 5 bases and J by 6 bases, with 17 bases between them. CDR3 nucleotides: TGTGCCAGCAGCCTCGCCGGGGGGCAAGCTCAGCCCCAGCATTTT. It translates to CASSLAGGQAQPQHF.

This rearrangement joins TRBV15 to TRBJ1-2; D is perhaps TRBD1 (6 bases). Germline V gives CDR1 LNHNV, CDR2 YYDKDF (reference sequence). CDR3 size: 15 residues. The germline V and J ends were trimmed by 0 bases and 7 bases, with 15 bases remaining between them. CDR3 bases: TGTGCCACCAGCAGAGATAAATCAGGGGCGGGTGGCTACACCTTC. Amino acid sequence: CATSRDKSGAGGYTF.

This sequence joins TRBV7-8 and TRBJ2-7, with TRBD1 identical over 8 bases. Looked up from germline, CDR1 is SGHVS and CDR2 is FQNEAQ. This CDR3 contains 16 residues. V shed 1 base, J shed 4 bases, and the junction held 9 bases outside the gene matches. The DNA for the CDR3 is TGTGCCAGCAGCTTAGGGGCGCAGGGGGCGTGGTACGAGCAGTACTTC. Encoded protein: CASSLGAQGAWYEQYF.

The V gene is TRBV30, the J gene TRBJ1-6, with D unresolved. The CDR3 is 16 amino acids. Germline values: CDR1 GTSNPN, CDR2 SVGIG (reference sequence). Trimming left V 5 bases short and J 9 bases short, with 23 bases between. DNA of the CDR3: TGTGCCTGGTCCGGGCTAATGGGAGGAACCGGTTCACCCCTCCACTTT. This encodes CAWSGLMGGTGSPLHF.